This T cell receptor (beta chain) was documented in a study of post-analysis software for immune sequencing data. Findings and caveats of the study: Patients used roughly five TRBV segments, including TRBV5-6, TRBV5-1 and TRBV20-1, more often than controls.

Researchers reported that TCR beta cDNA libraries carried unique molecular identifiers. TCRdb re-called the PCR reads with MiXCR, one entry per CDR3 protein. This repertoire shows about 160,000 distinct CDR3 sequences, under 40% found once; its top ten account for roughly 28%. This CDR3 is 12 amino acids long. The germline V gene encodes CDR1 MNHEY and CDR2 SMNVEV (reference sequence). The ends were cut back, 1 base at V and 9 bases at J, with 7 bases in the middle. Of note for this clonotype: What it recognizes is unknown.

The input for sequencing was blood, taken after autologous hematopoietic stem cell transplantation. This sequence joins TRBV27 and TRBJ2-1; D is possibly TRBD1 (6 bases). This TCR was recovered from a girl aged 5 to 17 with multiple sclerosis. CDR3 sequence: CASSLLQGEQFF. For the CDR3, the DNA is TGTGCCAGCAGTTTATTACAGGGTGAGCAGTTCTTC.